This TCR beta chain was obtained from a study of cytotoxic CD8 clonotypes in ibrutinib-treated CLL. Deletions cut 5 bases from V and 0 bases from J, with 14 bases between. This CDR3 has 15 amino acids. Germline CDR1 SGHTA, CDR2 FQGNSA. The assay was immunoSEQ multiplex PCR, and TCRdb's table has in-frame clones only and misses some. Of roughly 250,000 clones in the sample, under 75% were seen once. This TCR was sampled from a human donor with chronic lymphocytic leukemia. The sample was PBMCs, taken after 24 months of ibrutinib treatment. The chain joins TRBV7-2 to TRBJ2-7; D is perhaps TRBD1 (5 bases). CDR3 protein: CASSTPQDSSYEQYF. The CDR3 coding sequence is TGTGCCAGCAGCACCCCACAGGATAGCTCCTACGAGCAGTACTTC.